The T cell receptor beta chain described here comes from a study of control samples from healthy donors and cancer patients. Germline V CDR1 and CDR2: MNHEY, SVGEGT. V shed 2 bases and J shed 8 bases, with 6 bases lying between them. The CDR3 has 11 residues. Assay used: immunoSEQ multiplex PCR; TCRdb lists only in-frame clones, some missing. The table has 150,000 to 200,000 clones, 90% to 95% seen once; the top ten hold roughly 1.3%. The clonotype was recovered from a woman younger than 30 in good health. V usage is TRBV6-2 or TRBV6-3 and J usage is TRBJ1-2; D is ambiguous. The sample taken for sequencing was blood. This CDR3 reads CASSYEGGYTF. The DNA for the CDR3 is TGTGCCAGCAGTTACGAGGGCGGCTACACCTTC.